The 23 T cell receptor beta chains in this list originate from one sample, sequenced in a study of OX40 agonist ivuxolimab in advanced cancers. Libraries were prepared by immunoSEQ multiplex PCR; TCRdb keeps only in-frame clonotypes and omits some of them. The sample consists of some 54,000 clones, 84% of them appearing once. This sample comprised CD4+ or CD8+ T cells sorted from blood, obtained in a trial of the OX40 agonist ivuxolimab. Source of these receptors: an adult with an advanced solid tumor such as melanoma, head and neck, liver or kidney cancer.

The V and J genes are TRBV9 and TRBJ2-2; D is uncertain. Trimming shortened V by 0 bases and J by 4 bases, and 13 bases separated the two germline ends. CDR1 SGDLS and CDR2 YYNGEE come from the germline V gene. This CDR3 comprises 16 residues. DNA for the CDR3: TGTGCCAGCAGCGTAGGGGCCGGGCTTGGCACCGGGGAGCTGTTTTTT. Residues: CASSVGAGLGTGELFF.

This clone has just a few counts. The chain couples TRBV9 to TRBJ2-6, with D uncertain. V dropped 4 bases and J dropped 4 bases, with 6 bases sitting between them. This CDR3 is 13 amino acids long. CDR1 is SGDLS, CDR2 YYNGEE, per germline. The CDR3 nucleotides read TGTGCCAGCAGCTTCGAGGGGGCCAACGTCCTGACTTTC. Amino acid sequence: CASSFEGANVLTF. The variable domain in full, with the rest retrieved from reference TRBV9 and TRBJ2-6, is DSGVTQTPKHLITATGQRVTLRCSPRSGDLSVYWYQQSLDQGLQFLIQYYNGEERAKGNILERFSAQQFPDLHSELNLSSLELGDSALYFCASSFEGANVLTFGAGSRLTVL.

This chain connects TRBV5-1 to TRBJ2-6; D call uncertain. CDR1 is SGHRS and CDR2 is YFSETQ in the germline V gene. CDR3 size: 14 residues. V was cut by 4 bases and J by 4 bases, with 9 bases left in between. The CDR3 region is CASSEVGGANVLTF. CDR3 DNA: TGCGCCAGCAGCGAAGTAGGGGGGGCCAACGTCCTGACTTTC.

This chain connects TRBV7-8 to TRBJ2-1, with D perhaps matching TRBD2 (5 bases). This CDR3 is 16 amino acids long. The V end lost 4 bases, the J end lost 0 bases, and 13 bases lay between the germline ends. From germline, CDR1 is SGHVS and CDR2 FQNEAQ. In nucleotides, the CDR3 is TGTGCCAGCAGCTCCCGGGGTCAGAGCTCCTACAATGAGCAGTTCTTC. Translated, it gives CASSSRGQSSYNEQFF.

The genes are TRBV19 and TRBJ2-2; D remains ambiguous. V lost 0 bases to trimming and J lost 1 base, with 6 bases between them. Germline V CDR1 and CDR2: LNHDA, SQIVND (reference sequence). The CDR3 runs to 15 residues. The CDR3: CASSIEPGNTGELFF. In DNA form, the CDR3 reads TGTGCCAGTAGTATAGAACCAGGGAACACCGGGGAGCTGTTTTTT.

J is TRBJ2-1 and V is TRBV4-1, with TRBD1 identical over 8 bases. With V trimmed by 0 bases and J by 3 bases, 19 bases remained unmatched. CDR1 and CDR2 (germline): MGHRA, YSYEKL. The CDR3 sequence is 21 residues long. CDR3 in amino acids: CASSQDLGAGGYMGVYNEQFF. The CDR3 DNA sequence: TGCGCCAGCAGCCAAGATTTAGGGGCAGGGGGCTACATGGGGGTCTACAATGAGCAGTTCTTC.

The gene calls are TRBV5-4 and TRBJ1-1, with a possible D match to TRBD1 (5 bases). The CDR3 runs 15 residues. Trimming removed 2 bases from V and 1 base from J, with 12 bases in between. CDR1 and CDR2 (germline): SGHNT, YYREEE (reference sequence). The CDR3 DNA reads TGTGCCAGCAGCTTTGGCGGTAGGGGGAACACTGAAGCTTTCTTT. Translated, it gives CASSFGGRGNTEAFF.

This clone has a handful of counts. The V and J genes are TRBV5-1 and TRBJ1-2, with D tentatively TRBD1 (6 bases). This CDR3 is 13 amino acids long. Between the trimmed V and J ends, which lost 3 bases and 8 bases, there was a span of 14 bases. Germline CDR1 is SGHRS and CDR2 is YFSETQ. CDR3 sequence reads: CASSSHREVGYTF. For the CDR3, the DNA is TGCGCCAGCAGCTCGCACAGGGAGGTAGGCTACACCTTC.

The chain couples TRBV10-1 to TRBJ1-5; D may be TRBD1 (6 bases). The CDR3 covers 18 residues. CDR1 WNHNN and CDR2 SYGVQD come from the germline V gene (reference sequence). Trimming stripped 7 bases from V and 1 base from J, with 23 bases between. CDR3 region: CASMEQGGLPVSNQPQHF. The CDR3 coding sequence is TGCGCCAGCATGGAACAGGGTGGCCTACCAGTGAGCAATCAGCCCCAGCATTTT.

The chain uses TRBV28 and TRBJ1-3; D possibly corresponds to TRBD1 (5 bases). The CDR3 is 17 residues long. V lost 4 bases and J lost 0, with 16 bases in between. Germline V gene sequence: CDR1 MDHEN, CDR2 SYDVKM. The CDR3 protein is CASSYLRDLTSGNTIYF. The CDR3 nucleotides read TGTGCCAGCAGTTACTTACGGGACCTAACCTCTGGAAACACCATATATTTT.

The chain recombines TRBV7-2 with TRBJ2-1; 13 bases map to TRBD2. This CDR3 spans 17 amino acids. V lost 5 bases and J lost 6; bases outside the gene matches: 10. Germline values: CDR1 SGHTA, CDR2 FQGNSA. This chain's CDR3 is CASSPYRTSGGFNEQFF. CDR3 sequence (DNA): TGTGCCAGCAGCCCATATCGGACTAGCGGGGGATTCAATGAGCAGTTCTTC.

This clone occurred a few times. This rearrangement joins TRBV9 to TRBJ1-1, with a tentative D call TRBD1 (6 bases). This CDR3 region has 14 residues. Germline CDR1 reads SGDLS; CDR2 reads YYNGEE. Trimming removed 4 bases from V and 6 bases from J, with 16 bases in between. This CDR3 is CASSPDYRDAEAFF. CDR3 sequence (DNA): TGTGCCAGCAGCCCAGACTACAGGGATGCTGAAGCTTTCTTT.

CDR3 sequence reads: CASSLGPGDGETQYF. The CDR3 bases are TGCGCCAGCAGCTTGGGCCCAGGGGACGGGGAGACCCAGTACTTC. The chain is built from TRBV5-1 and TRBJ2-5; possible D gene TRBD1, 6 bases. The CDR3 contains 15 residues. Deletions cut 0 bases from V and 5 bases from J, with 14 bases between. Germline lookup yields CDR1 SGHRS and CDR2 YFSETQ.

The gene calls are TRBV5-1 and TRBJ2-7, with 16 nucleotides matching TRBD2. Per germline, CDR1 SGHRS and CDR2 YFSETQ. This CDR3 is built from 18 residues. V lost 4 bases, J lost 5 bases, and 12 bases stayed unmatched. Here the CDR3 reads CASSRTPGLAGGKNEQYF. In DNA, the CDR3 is TGCGCCAGCAGCCGTACCCCGGGACTAGCGGGAGGGAAGAACGAGCAGTACTTC.

The rearrangement uses TRBV7-2 and TRBJ1-2; D gene uncertain. The V and J ends lost 3 bases and 1 base respectively, with 6 bases between them. This CDR3 has 13 residues. From germline, CDR1 is SGHTA and CDR2 FQGNSA. The CDR3 DNA is TGTGCCAGCAGCTTGACTAGTAACTATGGCTACACCTTC. It is translated as CASSLTSNYGYTF.

The chain carries TRBV11-2 and TRBJ2-7; D uncertain. The CDR3 sequence is 13 residues long. The V end was cut by 1 base, the J end by 3 bases, with 7 bases between. Germline assignment: CDR1 SGHAT and CDR2 FQNNGV. In DNA, the CDR3 is TGTGCCAGCAGCTTAGTCCCCAACTACGAGCAGTACTTC. Residues: CASSLVPNYEQYF. Full variable domain (outside the CDR3, taken from reference TRBV11-2 and TRBJ2-7): EAGVAQSPRYKIIEKRQSVAFWCNPISGHATLYWYQQILGQGPKLLIQFQNNGVVDDSQLPKDRFSAERLKGVDSTLKIQPAKLEDSAVYLCASSLVPNYEQYFGPGTRLTVT.

The chain carries TRBV6-6 and TRBJ1-1, with a possible D match to TRBD1 (5 bases). This CDR3 has 14 residues. Germline V gives CDR1 MNHNY, CDR2 SVGAGI (reference sequence). Trimming shortened V by 2 bases and J by 1 base, and 8 bases separated the two germline ends. The CDR3 spells CASSYRGQNTEAFF. CDR3 nucleotide sequence: TGTGCCAGCAGTTACCGAGGACAGAACACTGAAGCTTTCTTT.

The chain uses TRBV7-5 and TRBJ1-2. TRBV7-5 is labeled a pseudogene. The CDR3 is 16 residues long. CDR3 region: CARSLMGGTSNYGYTF. The DNA for the CDR3 is TGTGCCAGAAGCCTCATGGGGGGGACATCCAACTATGGCTACACCTTC.

The count of this clone is one. The genes are TRBV9 and TRBJ2-3, with TRBD2 as a possible D gene (6 bases). The ends were cut back, 4 bases at V and 4 bases at J, with 16 bases in the middle. Germline assignment: CDR1 SGDLS and CDR2 YYNGEE. There are 15 residues in the CDR3. The CDR3, as DNA: TGTGCCAGCAGCCCCGGTCTCCCGGGGGCAGATACGCAGTATTTT. Its translation: CASSPGLPGADTQYF. Together with reference TRBV9 and TRBJ2-3, the CDR3 gives the full variable domain: DSGVTQTPKHLITATGQRVTLRCSPRSGDLSVYWYQQSLDQGLQFLIQYYNGEERAKGNILERFSAQQFPDLHSELNLSSLELGDSALYFCASSPGLPGADTQYFGPGTRLTVL.

The genes are TRBV13 and TRBJ2-3, with D possibly being TRBD2 (6 bases). CDR3 length equals 16 residues. Between the trimmed V and J ends, which lost 6 bases and 1 base, there was a span of 17 bases. The V gene's germline CDR1 is PRHDT and CDR2 FYEKMQ (reference sequence). CDR3 DNA sequence: TGTGCCAGCAGTTTAACTCCGGGAGAGGGCACAGATACGCAGTATTTT. As protein: CASSLTPGEGTDTQYF.

This chain uses TRBV6-6 with TRBJ1-5; TRBD1 is a possible D gene (6 bases). The ends were cut back, 0 bases at V and 5 bases at J, with 14 bases in the middle. The germline gives CDR1 MNHNY, CDR2 SVGAGI (reference sequence). The CDR3 is 16 residues long. This chain's CDR3 is CASSYSTGTPHQPQHF. The CDR3 bases are TGTGCCAGCAGTTACTCTACAGGGACACCCCATCAGCCCCAGCATTTT.

The rearrangement links TRBV5-5 to TRBJ1-5; 7 positions match TRBD1. Germline V gene lookup returns CDR1 SGHKS and CDR2 YYEKEE (reference sequence). The CDR3 sequence is 13 residues long. The trim removed 5 bases at V and 5 bases at J, leaving 4 bases unmatched. CDR3 protein: CASSQGGYQPQHF. CDR3 bases: TGTGCCAGCAGTCAGGGGGGTTATCAGCCCCAGCATTTT.

The rearrangement links TRBV7-9 to TRBJ2-7, with 9 positions matching TRBD1. CDR1 is SEHNR and CDR2 is FQNEAQ in the germline V gene (reference sequence). CDR3 length: 15 residues. V shed 3 bases, J shed 4 bases, and the junction held 7 bases outside the gene matches. DNA for the CDR3: TGTGCCAGCAGCTTCGGGACAGGGCCCGCTTACGAGCAGTACTTC. This encodes CASSFGTGPAYEQYF.